This TCR beta chain was captured by sequencing in a study of tumor-infiltrating lymphocytes in localized non-small cell lung cancer. V lost 2 bases and J 2 bases, leaving 12 bases between the germline ends. The CDR3 is made up of 16 amino acids. The germline V gene encodes CDR1 SGHTA and CDR2 FQGNSA. Libraries were prepared by immunoSEQ multiplex PCR; TCRdb keeps only in-frame clonotypes and omits some of them. This table holds approximately 8,000 clones, roughly 79% found once. This sequence originates from a human donor with non-small cell lung cancer. The specimen was uninvolved lung tissue not adjacent to the tumor. The gene calls are TRBV7-2 and TRBJ2-2; weak D call: TRBD1 (6 bases). This chain's CDR3 is CASSLWGQGNTGELFF. CDR3 nucleotide sequence: TGTGCCAGCAGCTTATGGGGGCAGGGAAACACCGGGGAGCTGTTTTTT.